The rows below give T cell receptor beta chains drawn from one sample of a study of blood T cell repertoires in COVID-19. TCRdb's table, derived via immunoSEQ multiplex PCR, lists solely in-frame clones and lacks some. The sample yields about 95,000 clones, 84% seen once. The sequenced sample consisted of peripheral blood. Every receptor here comes from a human donor in a cohort sampled during active COVID-19. CDR3s include the opening cysteine and the closing phenylalanine or tryptophan. The order of the fields is D gene, V gene, clone size, J gene, CDR3 protein, CDR3 DNA. A D gene is named only where the DNA matches it firmly. Where a row states a size, it is once, few, many or the class of an expanded clone; other rows omit it.

-,TRBV19,-,TRBJ1-1,CASSIRTNTEAFF,TGTGCCAGTAGTATTCGGACAAACACTGAAGCTTTCTTT
TRBD1,TRBV13,-,TRBJ1-2,CASSPGTVYGYTF,TGTGCCAGCAGCCCGGGGACAGTCTATGGCTACACCTTC
-,TRBV21-1,-,TRBJ2-1,CASSKECSGGPSYNEQFF,TGTGCCAGCAGCAAAGAGTGTAGCGGGGGGCCCTCCTACAATGAGCAGTTCTTC
TRBD1,TRBV7-2,-,TRBJ1-5,CASSSYGQGGQPQHF,TGTGCCAGCAGCTCATACGGACAGGGAGGTCAGCCCCAGCATTTT
-,TRBV27,-,TRBJ1-2,CASRLGGVGYGYTF,TGTGCCAGCAGATTGGGGGGGGTAGGATATGGCTACACCTTC
TRBD1,TRBV19,-,TRBJ2-2,CASSIGDSILNTGELFF,TGTGCCAGTAGTATAGGGGACAGCATCTTGAACACCGGGGAGCTGTTTTTT
TRBD1,TRBV5-1,-,TRBJ2-1,CASSPDGQGSYSYNEQFF,TGCGCCAGCAGCCCGGACGGACAGGGATCTTACTCCTACAATGAGCAGTTCTTC
-,TRBV13,-,TRBJ2-7,CASSPSLAGIYEQYF,TGTGCCAGCAGCCCCTCTTTAGCAGGGATCTACGAGCAGTACTTC
TRBD2,TRBV6-5,-,TRBJ2-7,CASMRLAGVTDLEYF,TGTGCCAGCATGAGGCTAGCGGGGGTCACGGACCTAGAGTACTTC
TRBD1,TRBV5-1,-,TRBJ1-4,CASSRRQGVANEKLFF,TGCGCCAGCAGTCGACGACAGGGGGTGGCTAATGAAAAACTGTTTTTT
TRBD2,TRBV6-5,-,TRBJ2-1,CASSYQGLAGIEEQFF,TGTGCCAGCAGTTACCAGGGACTAGCGGGTATAGAGGAGCAGTTCTTC
TRBD2,TRBV19,-,TRBJ2-1,CASNQLGGVNYNEQFF,TGTGCCAGTAACCAGCTCGGGGGGGTCAACTACAATGAGCAGTTCTTC
TRBD1,TRBV7-3,-,TRBJ1-2,CASSLDRGGYTF,TGTGCCAGCAGCCTGGACAGGGGTGGCTACACCTTC
TRBD2,TRBV3-1/TRBV3-2,-,TRBJ2-1,CASSTRTSAALNEQFF,TGTGCCAGCAGCACCCGGACTAGCGCGGCCCTCAATGAGCAGTTCTTC
-,TRBV10-1,-,TRBJ2-2,CASNQGTGELFF,TGCGCCAGCAATCAGGGCACCGGGGAGCTGTTTTTT
TRBD2,TRBV4-3,-,TRBJ2-1,CASSQEGLAVMYNEQFF,TGCGCCAGCAGCCAAGAGGGACTAGCGGTGATGTACAATGAGCAGTTCTTC
TRBD2,TRBV9,-,TRBJ2-2,CASSVALGTSTGELFF,TGTGCCAGCAGCGTAGCTTTAGGGACTAGCACCGGGGAGCTGTTTTTT
TRBD2,TRBV28,-,TRBJ2-3,CASSLYAGVGTDTQYF,TGTGCCAGCAGTTTATATGCGGGAGTGGGCACAGATACGCAGTATTTT
TRBD1,TRBV3-1/TRBV3-2,-,TRBJ2-5,CASSQALGQGQQTQYF,TGTGCCAGCAGCCAGGCCCTTGGACAGGGCCAGCAGACCCAGTACTTC
-,TRBV21-1,-,TRBJ1-5,CASSRDFNQPQHF,TGTGCCAGCAGCCGGGACTTCAATCAGCCCCAGCATTTT
TRBD1,TRBV25-1,-,TRBJ1-2,CASSSTGYYGYTF,TGTGCCAGCAGTTCGACAGGGTACTATGGCTACACCTTC
TRBD2,TRBV5-4,-,TRBJ2-2,CASSFGGALIIGELFF,TGTGCCAGCAGCTTCGGGGGGGCATTGATCATCGGGGAGCTGTTTTTT
TRBD2,TRBV7-8,-,TRBJ2-2,CASSPSGRTTGELFF,TGTGCCAGCAGCCCTAGCGGGAGAACCACCGGGGAGCTGTTTTTT
TRBD1,TRBV27,-,TRBJ1-5,CASSSRQGTILHSNQPQHF,TGTGCCAGCAGTTCCCGACAGGGGACAATACTACATAGCAATCAGCCCCAGCATTTT
TRBD2,TRBV10-3,-,TRBJ2-5,CAISGLAGAETQYF,TGTGCCATCAGTGGACTAGCGGGAGCGGAGACCCAGTACTTC
TRBD1,TRBV7-6,-,TRBJ2-5,CASSFTGVQGAAETQYF,TGTGCCAGCAGTTTTACCGGGGTACAGGGGGCTGCAGAGACCCAGTACTTC
-,TRBV7-2,-,TRBJ2-5,CASSSWDTQETQYF,TGTGCCAGCAGCTCCTGGGACACCCAAGAGACCCAGTACTTC
TRBD2,TRBV4-1,-,TRBJ2-7,CASRKEAGGTREQYF,TGCGCCAGCAGGAAGGAAGCGGGAGGGACTCGCGAGCAGTACTTC
-,TRBV27,-,TRBJ2-3,CASRQGRDTQYF,TGTGCCAGCAGACAGGGAAGAGATACGCAGTATTTT
TRBD1,TRBV7-8,-,TRBJ1-2,CASSLEGQRVGGYTF,TGTGCCAGCAGCTTAGAGGGACAGCGGGTCGGGGGCTACACCTTC
-,TRBV28,-,TRBJ1-6,CASSLSNNSPLHF,TGTGCCAGCAGTTTATCCAATAATTCACCCCTCCACTTT
-,TRBV9,-,TRBJ1-2,CASSPRTANYGYTF,TGTGCCAGCAGCCCAAGGACAGCTAACTATGGCTACACCTTC
TRBD1,TRBV6-5,few,TRBJ1-3,CASTQGGSGNTIYF,TGTGCCAGCACCCAGGGGGGCTCTGGAAACACCATATATTTT
TRBD2,TRBV4-1,-,TRBJ2-1,CASSQVGGGPYNEQFF,TGCGCCAGCAGCCAAGTCGGGGGGGGGCCCTACAATGAGCAGTTCTTC
-,TRBV19,-,TRBJ1-2,CASSMGGEGDYGYTF,TGTGCCAGTAGTATGGGGGGGGAGGGAGACTATGGCTACACCTTC
-,TRBV3-1/TRBV3-2,-,TRBJ1-6,CASSGHLDLSPLHF,TGTGCCAGCAGCGGACACTTAGACCTTTCACCCCTCCACTTT
TRBD1,TRBV28,-,TRBJ1-6,CASYPGTGGGSPLHF,TGTGCCAGCTACCCCGGGACAGGGGGCGGATCACCCCTCCACTTT
TRBD2,TRBV7-2,-,TRBJ2-1,CASRVGLLSGGLDEQFF,TGTGCCAGCAGGGTCGGGCTTCTTAGCGGGGGACTGGATGAGCAGTTCTTC
-,TRBV6-1,-,TRBJ1-6,CASSEQVAYNSPLHF,TGTGCCAGCAGTGAGCAGGTAGCCTATAATTCACCCCTCCACTTT
-,TRBV6-6,-,TRBJ2-5,CASSTDNTKETQYF,TGTGCCAGCAGCACGGACAATACCAAAGAGACCCAGTACTTC
-,TRBV5-1,-,TRBJ1-4,CASSLVGAQNEKLFF,TGCGCCAGCAGCTTGGTAGGAGCCCAAAATGAAAAACTGTTTTTT
TRBD1,TRBV19,-,TRBJ1-1,CASRRTGNTEAFF,TGTGCCAGTAGGCGGACAGGGAACACTGAAGCTTTCTTT